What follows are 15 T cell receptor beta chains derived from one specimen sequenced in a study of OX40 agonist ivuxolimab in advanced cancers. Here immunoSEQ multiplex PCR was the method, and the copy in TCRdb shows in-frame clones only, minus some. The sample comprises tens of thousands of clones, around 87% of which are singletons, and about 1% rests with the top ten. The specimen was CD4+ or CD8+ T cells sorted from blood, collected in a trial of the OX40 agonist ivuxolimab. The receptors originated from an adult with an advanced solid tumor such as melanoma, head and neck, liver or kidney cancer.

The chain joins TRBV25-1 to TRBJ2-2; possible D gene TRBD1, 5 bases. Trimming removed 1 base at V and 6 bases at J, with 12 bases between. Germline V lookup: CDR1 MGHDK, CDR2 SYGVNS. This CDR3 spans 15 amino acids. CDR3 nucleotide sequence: TGTGCCAGCAGTGAATTGACAGCACGCGCCGGGGAGCTGTTTTTT. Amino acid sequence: CASSELTARAGELFF.

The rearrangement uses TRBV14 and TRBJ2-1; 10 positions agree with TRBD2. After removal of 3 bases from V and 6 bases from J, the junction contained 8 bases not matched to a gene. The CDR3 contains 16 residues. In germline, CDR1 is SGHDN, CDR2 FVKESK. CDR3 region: CASSQTGASGSNEQFF. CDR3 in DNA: TGTGCCAGCAGCCAGACCGGGGCTAGCGGGAGCAATGAGCAGTTCTTC.

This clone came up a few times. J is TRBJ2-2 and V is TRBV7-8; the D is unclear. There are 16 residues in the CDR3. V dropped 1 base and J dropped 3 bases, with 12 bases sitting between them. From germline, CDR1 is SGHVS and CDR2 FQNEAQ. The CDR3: CASSLGVEQYTGELFF. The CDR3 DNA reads TGTGCCAGCAGCTTAGGAGTGGAGCAATACACCGGGGAGCTGTTTTTT.

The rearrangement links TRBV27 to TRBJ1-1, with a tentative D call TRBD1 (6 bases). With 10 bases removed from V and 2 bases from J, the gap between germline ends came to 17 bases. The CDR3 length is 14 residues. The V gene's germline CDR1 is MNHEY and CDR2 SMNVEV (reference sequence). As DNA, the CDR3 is TGTGCCACAGCAAGTAACAGGGACAACACTGAAGCTTTCTTT. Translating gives CATASNRDNTEAFF.

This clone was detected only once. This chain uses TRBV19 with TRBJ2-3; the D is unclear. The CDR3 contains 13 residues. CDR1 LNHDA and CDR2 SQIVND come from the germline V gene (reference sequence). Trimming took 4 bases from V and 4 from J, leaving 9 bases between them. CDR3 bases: TGTGCCAGTAGTAGCTTACGGTCAGATACGCAGTATTTT. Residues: CASSSLRSDTQYF.

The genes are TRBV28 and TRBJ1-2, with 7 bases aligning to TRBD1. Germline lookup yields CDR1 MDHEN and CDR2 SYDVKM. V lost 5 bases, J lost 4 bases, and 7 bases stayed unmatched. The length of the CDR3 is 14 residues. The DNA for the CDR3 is TGTGCCAGCAGTCTCCCAGGGGGTAGCTATGGCTACACCTTC. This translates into CASSLPGGSYGYTF.

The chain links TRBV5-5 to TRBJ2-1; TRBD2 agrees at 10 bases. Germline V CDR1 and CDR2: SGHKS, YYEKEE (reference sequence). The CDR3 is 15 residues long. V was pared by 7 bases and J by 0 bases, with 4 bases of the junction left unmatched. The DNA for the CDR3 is TGTGCCAGCGGCCGACTAGCGGGCTCCTACAATGAGCAGTTCTTC. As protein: CASGRLAGSYNEQFF.

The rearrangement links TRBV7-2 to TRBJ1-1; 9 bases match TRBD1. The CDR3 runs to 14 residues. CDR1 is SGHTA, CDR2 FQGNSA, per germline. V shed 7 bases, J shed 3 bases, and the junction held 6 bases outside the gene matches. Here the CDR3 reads CASKQGALDTEAFF. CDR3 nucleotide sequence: TGTGCCAGCAAACAGGGGGCTTTGGACACTGAAGCTTTCTTT.

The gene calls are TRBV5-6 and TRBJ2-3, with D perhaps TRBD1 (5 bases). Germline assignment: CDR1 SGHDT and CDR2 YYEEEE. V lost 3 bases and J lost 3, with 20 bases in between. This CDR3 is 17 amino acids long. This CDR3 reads CASSSIRGPRDTDTQYF. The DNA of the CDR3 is TGTGCCAGCAGCTCGATTAGAGGACCCAGGGATACAGATACGCAGTATTTT.

Written as DNA, the CDR3 is TGTGCCAGCAGCTCTGGACAGGGAAATACGCAGTATTTT. As protein: CASSSGQGNTQYF. V is TRBV11-2 and J is TRBJ2-3, with 8 bases that match TRBD1. Germline assignment: CDR1 SGHAT and CDR2 FQNNGV. With V trimmed by 4 bases and J by 7 bases, 4 bases remained unmatched. There are 13 residues in the CDR3.

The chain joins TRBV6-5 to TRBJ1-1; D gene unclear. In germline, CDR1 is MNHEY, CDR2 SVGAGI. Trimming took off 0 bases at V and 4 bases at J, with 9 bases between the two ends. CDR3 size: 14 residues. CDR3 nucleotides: TGTGCCAGCAGTTACTCGTGGACTGGCACTGAAGCTTTCTTT. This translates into CASSYSWTGTEAFF.

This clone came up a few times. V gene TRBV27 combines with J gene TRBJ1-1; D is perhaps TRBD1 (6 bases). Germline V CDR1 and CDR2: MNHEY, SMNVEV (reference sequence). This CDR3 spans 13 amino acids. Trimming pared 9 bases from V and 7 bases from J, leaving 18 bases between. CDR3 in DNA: TGTGCCAGTAAACGCACAGGGCGTGATGAAGCTTTCTTT. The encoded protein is CASKRTGRDEAFF.

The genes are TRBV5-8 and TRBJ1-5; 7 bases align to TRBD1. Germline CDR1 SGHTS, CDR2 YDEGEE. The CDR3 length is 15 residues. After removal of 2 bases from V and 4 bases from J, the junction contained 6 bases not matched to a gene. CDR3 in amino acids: CASSFFRGTNQPQHF. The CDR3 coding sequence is TGTGCCAGCAGCTTTTTCAGGGGGACAAATCAGCCCCAGCATTTT. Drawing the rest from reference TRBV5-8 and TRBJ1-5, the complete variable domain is EAGVTQSPTHLIKTRGQQATLRCSPISGHTSVYWYQQALGLGLQFLLWYDEGEERNRGNFPPRFSGRQFPNYSSELNVNALELEDSALYLCASSFFRGTNQPQHFGDGTRLSIL.

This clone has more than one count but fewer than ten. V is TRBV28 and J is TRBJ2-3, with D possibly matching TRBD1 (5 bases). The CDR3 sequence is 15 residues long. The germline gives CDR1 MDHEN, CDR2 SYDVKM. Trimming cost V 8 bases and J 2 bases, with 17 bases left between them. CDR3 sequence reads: CASAAPDRHTDTQYF. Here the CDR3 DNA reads TGTGCCAGCGCGGCCCCCGACAGACACACAGATACGCAGTATTTT.

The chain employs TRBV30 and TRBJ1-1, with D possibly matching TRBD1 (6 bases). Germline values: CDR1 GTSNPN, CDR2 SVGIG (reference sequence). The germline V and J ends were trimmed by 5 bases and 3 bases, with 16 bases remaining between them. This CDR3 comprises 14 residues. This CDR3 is CAWGRPGHYTEAFF. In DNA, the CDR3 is TGTGCCTGGGGCCGACCGGGACATTACACTGAAGCTTTCTTT.